Sequencing of this T cell receptor (beta chain) was carried out in a study of cytomegalovirus exposure and HLA in healthy donors. Researchers ran the PCR with 60 Vbeta and 13 Jbeta primers. The repertoire was sequenced with immunoSEQ multiplex PCR; TCRdb's copy has only in-frame clones and lacks some. The table records 150,000 to 170,000 clones, 65% to 85% of them present only once. The source is a middle-aged woman in good health and CMV-seropositive. Sequenced: PBMCs.

CDR3 sequence (DNA): TGTGCCAGCATAACTTTGGCCCTAGAGGAGCTGTTTTTT. Protein sequence: CASITLALEELFF. The rearrangement links TRBV28 to TRBJ2-2; no firm D call. The V gene's germline CDR1 is MDHEN and CDR2 SYDVKM. There are 13 residues in the CDR3. V was shortened by 7 bases and J by 10 bases, with 16 bases between the two germline ends.